This T cell receptor (beta chain) was retrieved from a study of T-cell reconstitution after alpha-beta-depleted transplantation in children. For TCRbeta, the library was prepared with unique molecular identifiers. One entry per CDR3 protein results from TCRdb running MiXCR on the PCR reads. The table shows approximately 650,000 distinct CDR3 sequences, with around 13% occurring only once. General study findings and limits: About two months after transplant, alpha-beta T cells reportedly came from several hundred expanded graft clones.

This clonotype came up once. Its specificity is unknown. The clonotype originates from a girl aged 2 to 9 with congenital amegakaryocytic thrombocytopenia, due to receive a stem cell transplant. The input for sequencing was PBMCs, taken before TCRalphabeta/CD19-depleted stem cell transplant.

As DNA, the CDR3 is TGCGCCAGCAGAGGGGCAGGCCAAGAGACCCAGTACTTC. Translated: CASRGAGQETQYF. The gene calls are TRBV5-1 and TRBJ2-5; weak D call: TRBD1 (5 bases). CDR3 length: 13 amino acids. Germline assignment: CDR1 SGHRS and CDR2 YFSETQ. V shed 5 bases and J shed 1 base, with 9 bases lying between them.